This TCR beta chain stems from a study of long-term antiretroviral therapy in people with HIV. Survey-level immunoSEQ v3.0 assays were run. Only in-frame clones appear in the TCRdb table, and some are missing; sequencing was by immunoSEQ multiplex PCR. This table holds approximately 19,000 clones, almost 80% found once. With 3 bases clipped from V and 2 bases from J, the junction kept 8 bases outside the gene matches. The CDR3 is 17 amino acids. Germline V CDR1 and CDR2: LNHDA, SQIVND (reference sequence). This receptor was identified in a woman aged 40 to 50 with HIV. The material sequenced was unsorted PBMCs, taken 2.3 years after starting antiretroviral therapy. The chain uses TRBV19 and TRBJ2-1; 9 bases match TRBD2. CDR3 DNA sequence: TGTGCCAGTAGTATCCGGAGCGGGGGGATAACCTACAATGAGCAGTTCTTC. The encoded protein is CASSIRSGGITYNEQFF.